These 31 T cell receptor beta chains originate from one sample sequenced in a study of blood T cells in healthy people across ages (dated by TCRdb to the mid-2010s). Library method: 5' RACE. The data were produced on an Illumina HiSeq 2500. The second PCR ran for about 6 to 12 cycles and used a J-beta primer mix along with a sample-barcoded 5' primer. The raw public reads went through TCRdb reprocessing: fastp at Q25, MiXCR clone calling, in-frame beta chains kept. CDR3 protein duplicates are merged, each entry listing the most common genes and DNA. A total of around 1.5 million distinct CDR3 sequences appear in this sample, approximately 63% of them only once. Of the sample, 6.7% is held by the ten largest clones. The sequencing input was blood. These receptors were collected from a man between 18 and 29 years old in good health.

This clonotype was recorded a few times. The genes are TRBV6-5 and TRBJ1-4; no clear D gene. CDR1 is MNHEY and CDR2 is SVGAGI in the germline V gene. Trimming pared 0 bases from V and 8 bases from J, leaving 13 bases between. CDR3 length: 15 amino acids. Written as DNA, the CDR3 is TGTGCCAGCAGTTACTCTCGGGTACTGGGGGAAAAACTGTTTTTT. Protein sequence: CASSYSRVLGEKLFF.

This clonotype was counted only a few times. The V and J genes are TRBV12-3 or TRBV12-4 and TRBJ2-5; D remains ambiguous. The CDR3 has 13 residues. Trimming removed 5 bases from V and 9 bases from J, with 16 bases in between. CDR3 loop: CASSPQPGQAQYF. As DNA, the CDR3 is TGTGCCAGCAGTCCGCAGCCAGGTCAGGCCCAGTACTTC.

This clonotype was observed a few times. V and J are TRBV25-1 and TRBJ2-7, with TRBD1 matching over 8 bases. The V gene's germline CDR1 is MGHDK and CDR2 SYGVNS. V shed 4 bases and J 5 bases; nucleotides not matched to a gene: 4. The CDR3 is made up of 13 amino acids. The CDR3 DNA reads TGTGCCAGCAGTGGACAGGGGACCCACGAGCAGTACTTC. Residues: CASSGQGTHEQYF.

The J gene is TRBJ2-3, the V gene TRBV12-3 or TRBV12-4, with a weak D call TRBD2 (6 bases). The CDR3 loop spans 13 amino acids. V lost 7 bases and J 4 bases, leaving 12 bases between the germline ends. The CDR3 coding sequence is TGTGCCAGCACCCCTTGGGAGGCAGATACGCAGTATTTT. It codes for CASTPWEADTQYF.

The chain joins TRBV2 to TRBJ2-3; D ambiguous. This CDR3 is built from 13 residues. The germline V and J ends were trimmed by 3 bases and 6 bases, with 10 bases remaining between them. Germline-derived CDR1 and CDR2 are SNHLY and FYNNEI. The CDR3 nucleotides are TGTGCCAGCAGTGAGCCAACGAGGGATACGCAGTATTTT. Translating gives CASSEPTRDTQYF. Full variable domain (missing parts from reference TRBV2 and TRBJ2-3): EPEVTQTPSHQVTQMGQEVILRCVPISNHLYFYWYRQILGQKVEFLVSFYNNEISEKSEIFDDQFSVERPDGSNFTLKIRSTKLEDSAMYFCASSEPTRDTQYFGPGTRLTVL.

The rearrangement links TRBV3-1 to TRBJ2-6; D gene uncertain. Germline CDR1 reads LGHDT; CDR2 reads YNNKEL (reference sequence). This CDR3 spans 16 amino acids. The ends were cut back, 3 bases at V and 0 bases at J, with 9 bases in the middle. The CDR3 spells CASSHGYYSGANVLTF. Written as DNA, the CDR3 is TGTGCCAGCAGCCATGGGTACTACTCTGGGGCCAACGTCCTGACTTTC.

The CDR3 nucleotides read TGTGCCAGCAGCTCATACGAGGGGAGGTGGGGGAGCACAGATACGCAGTATTTT. Translation gives CASSSYEGRWGSTDTQYF. V usage is TRBV11-2 and J usage is TRBJ2-3, with a tentative D call TRBD2 (6 bases). The CDR3 is made up of 18 amino acids. V was shortened by 4 bases and J by 0 bases, with 20 bases between the two germline ends. Germline V gene data show CDR1 as SGHAT and CDR2 as FQNNGV.

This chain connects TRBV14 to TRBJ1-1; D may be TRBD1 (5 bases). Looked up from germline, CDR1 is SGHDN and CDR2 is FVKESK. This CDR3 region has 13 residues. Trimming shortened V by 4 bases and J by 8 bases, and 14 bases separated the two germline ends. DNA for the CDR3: TGTGCCAGCAGCCCCGACCCATGGGGGGAAGCTTTCTTT. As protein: CASSPDPWGEAFF.

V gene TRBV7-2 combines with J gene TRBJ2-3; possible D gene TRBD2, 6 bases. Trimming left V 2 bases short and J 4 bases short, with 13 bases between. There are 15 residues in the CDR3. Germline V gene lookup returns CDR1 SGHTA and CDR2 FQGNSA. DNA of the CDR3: TGTGCCAGCAGCTTATGGGGGGATGTCGCAGATACGCAGTATTTT. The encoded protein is CASSLWGDVADTQYF.

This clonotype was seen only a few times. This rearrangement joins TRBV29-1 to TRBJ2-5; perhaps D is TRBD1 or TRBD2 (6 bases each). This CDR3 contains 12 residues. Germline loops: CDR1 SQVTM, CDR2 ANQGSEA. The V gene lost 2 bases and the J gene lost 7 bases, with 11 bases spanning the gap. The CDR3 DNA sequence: TGCAGCGTTGAAAGAGGGGGAGGGACCCAGTACTTC. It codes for CSVERGGGTQYF.

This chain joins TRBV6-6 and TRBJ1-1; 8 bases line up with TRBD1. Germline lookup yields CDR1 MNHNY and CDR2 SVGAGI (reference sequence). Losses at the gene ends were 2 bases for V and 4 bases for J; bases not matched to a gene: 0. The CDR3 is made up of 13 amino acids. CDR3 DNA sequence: TGTGCCAGCAGTTACGACAGGGGCACTGAAGCTTTCTTT. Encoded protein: CASSYDRGTEAFF.

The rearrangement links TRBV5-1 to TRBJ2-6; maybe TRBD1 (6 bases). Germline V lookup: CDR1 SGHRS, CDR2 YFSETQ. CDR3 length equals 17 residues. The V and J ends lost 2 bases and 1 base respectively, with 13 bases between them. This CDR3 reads CASSFKGQVSGANVLTF. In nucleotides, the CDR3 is TGCGCCAGCAGCTTTAAGGGACAAGTTTCTGGGGCCAACGTCCTGACTTTC.

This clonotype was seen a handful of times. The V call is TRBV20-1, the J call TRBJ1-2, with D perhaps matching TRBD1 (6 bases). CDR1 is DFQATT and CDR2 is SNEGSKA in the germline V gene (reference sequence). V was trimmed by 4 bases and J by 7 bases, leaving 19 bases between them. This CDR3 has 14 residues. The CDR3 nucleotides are TGCAGTGCTAAGGACAGAATCGTTGGTCTTGGCTACACCTTC. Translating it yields CSAKDRIVGLGYTF.

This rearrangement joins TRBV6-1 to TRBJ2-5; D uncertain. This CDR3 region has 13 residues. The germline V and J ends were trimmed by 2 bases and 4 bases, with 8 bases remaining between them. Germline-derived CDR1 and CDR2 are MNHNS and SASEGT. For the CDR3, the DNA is TGTGCCAGCAGTGAATGGGTCGGAGAGACCCAGTACTTC. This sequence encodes CASSEWVGETQYF.

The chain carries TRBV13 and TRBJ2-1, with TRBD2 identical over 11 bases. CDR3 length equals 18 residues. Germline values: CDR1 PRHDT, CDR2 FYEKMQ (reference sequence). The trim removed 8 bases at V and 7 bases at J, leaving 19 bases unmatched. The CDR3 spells CASCQLAGERRGGNEQFF. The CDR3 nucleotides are TGTGCCAGCTGCCAACTAGCGGGAGAGAGGAGGGGCGGAAATGAGCAGTTCTTC.

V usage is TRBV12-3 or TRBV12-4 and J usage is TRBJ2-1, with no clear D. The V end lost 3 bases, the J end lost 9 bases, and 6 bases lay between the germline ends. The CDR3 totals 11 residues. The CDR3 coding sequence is TGTGCCAGCAGTTTTGACCCTGAGCAGTTCTTC. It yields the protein CASSFDPEQFF.

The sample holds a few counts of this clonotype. This chain's CDR3 is CSVEGALSYNEQFF. CDR3 DNA: TGCAGCGTTGAGGGGGCTCTCTCCTACAATGAGCAGTTCTTC. V and J are TRBV29-1 and TRBJ2-1, with TRBD1 as a possible D gene (6 bases). The CDR3 length is 14 residues. Germline assignment: CDR1 SQVTM and CDR2 ANQGSEA. V shed 3 bases and J shed 0 bases, with 9 bases lying between them.

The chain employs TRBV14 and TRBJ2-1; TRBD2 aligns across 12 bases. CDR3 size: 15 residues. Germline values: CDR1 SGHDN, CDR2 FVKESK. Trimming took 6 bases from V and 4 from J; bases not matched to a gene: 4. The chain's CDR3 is CASSRLAGEYNEQFF. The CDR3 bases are TGTGCCAGCAGTAGACTAGCGGGGGAGTACAATGAGCAGTTCTTC.

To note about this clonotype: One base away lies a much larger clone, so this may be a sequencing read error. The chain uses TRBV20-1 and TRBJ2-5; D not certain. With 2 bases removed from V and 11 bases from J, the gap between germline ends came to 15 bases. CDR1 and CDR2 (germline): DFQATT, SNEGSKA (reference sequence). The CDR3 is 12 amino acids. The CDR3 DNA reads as TGCAGTGCTAGACCTACGGTAAAAGAGCAGTACTTC. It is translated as CSARPTVKEQYF.

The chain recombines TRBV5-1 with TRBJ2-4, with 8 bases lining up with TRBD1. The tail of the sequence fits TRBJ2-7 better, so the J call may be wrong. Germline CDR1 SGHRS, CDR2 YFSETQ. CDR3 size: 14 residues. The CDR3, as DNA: TGCGCCAGCAGCCCAGGGACAGGTAACGACGAGCAGTACTTC. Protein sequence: CASSPGTGNDEQYF.

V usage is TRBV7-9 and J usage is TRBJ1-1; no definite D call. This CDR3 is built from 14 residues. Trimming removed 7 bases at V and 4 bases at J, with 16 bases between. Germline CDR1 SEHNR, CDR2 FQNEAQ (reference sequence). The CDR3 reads CASTLTGEGTEAFF. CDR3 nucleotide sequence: TGTGCCAGCACCCTGACTGGGGAGGGCACTGAAGCTTTCTTT.

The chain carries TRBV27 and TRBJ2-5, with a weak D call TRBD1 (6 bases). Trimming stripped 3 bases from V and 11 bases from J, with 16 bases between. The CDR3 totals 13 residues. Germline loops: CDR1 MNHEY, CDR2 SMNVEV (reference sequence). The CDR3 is CASSFTGHNEQYF. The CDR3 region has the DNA TGTGCCAGCAGTTTTACAGGGCACAATGAGCAGTACTTC.

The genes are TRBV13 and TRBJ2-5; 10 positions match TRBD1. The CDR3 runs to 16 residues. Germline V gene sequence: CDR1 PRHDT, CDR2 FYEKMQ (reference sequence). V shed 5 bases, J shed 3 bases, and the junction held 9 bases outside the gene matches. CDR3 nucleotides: TGTGCCAGCAGCCCCCTCCCGACAGGGGGCGAAGAGACCCAGTACTTC. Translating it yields CASSPLPTGGEETQYF.

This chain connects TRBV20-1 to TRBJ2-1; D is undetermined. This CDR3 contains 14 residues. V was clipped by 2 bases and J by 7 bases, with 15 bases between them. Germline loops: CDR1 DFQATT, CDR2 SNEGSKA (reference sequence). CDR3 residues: CSARMTVRRNEQFF. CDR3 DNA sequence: TGCAGTGCTAGAATGACGGTTAGGCGGAATGAGCAGTTCTTC.

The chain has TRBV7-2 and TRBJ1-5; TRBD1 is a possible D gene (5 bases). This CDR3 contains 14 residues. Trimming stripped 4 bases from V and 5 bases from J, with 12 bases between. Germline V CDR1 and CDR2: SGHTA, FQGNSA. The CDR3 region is CASSSQGPYQPQHF. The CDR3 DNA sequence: TGTGCCAGCAGCTCGCAGGGTCCGTATCAGCCCCAGCATTTT.

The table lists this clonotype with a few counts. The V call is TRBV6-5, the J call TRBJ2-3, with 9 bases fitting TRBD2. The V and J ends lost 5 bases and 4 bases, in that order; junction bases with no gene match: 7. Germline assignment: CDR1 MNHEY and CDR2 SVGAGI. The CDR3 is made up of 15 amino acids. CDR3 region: CASSGSGGSADTQYF. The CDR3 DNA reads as TGTGCCAGCAGTGGAAGCGGGGGGAGTGCAGATACGCAGTATTTT.

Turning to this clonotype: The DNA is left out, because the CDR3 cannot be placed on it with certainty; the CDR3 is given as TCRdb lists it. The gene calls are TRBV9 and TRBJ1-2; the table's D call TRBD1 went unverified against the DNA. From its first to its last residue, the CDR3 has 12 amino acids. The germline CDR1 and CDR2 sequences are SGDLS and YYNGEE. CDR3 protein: CASSVGVGAHTF.

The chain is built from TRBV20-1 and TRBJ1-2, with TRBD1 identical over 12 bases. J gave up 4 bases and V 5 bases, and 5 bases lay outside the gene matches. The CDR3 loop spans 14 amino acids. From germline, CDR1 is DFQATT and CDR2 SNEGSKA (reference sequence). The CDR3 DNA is TGCAGTGCTGGGGGACAGGGGGCGGGCTATGGCTACACCTTC. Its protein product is CSAGGQGAGYGYTF.

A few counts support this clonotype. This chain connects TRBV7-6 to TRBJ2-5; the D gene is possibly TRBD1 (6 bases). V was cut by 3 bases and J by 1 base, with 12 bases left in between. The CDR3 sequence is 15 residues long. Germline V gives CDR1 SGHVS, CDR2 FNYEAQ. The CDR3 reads CASSLSRTAQETQYF. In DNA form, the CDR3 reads TGTGCCAGCAGCTTGTCCCGGACAGCCCAAGAGACCCAGTACTTC.

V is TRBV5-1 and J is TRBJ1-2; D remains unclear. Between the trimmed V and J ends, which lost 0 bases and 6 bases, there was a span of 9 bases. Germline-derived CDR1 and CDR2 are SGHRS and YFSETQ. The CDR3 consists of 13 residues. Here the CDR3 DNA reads TGCGCCAGCAGCTTGGATGGGGTGGATGGCTACACCTTC. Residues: CASSLDGVDGYTF.

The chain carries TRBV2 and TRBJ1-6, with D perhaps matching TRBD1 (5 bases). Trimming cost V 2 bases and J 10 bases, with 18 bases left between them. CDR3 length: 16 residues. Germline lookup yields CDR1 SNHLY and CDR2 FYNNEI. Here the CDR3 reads CASSEILNLEGSPLHF. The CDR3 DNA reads TGTGCCAGCAGTGAAATCCTTAACCTAGAGGGGTCACCCCTCCACTTT. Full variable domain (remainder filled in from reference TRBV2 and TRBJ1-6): EPEVTQTPSHQVTQMGQEVILRCVPISNHLYFYWYRQILGQKVEFLVSFYNNEISEKSEIFDDQFSVERPDGSNFTLKIRSTKLEDSAMYFCASSEILNLEGSPLHFGNGTRLTVT.